These 25 T cell receptor beta chains came from one sample sequenced in a study of cytomegalovirus exposure and HLA in healthy donors (TCRdb year 2017). The library was generated by the immunoSEQ multiplex PCR assay. For the multiplex PCR, a mixture combining 60 forward primers for TCR Vbeta segments and 13 reverse primers for TCR Jbeta segments was used. TCRdb's version of the immuneACCESS table is confined to in-frame rearrangements and falls short of the full clone set. An unresolved V gene accounts for under half of the shortfall where checked; the remainder is of unknown origin. This sample's clone table shows 30,000 to 40,000 clones. The ten most abundant clones make up approximately 6.3% of the sample. Sequences were obtained from PBMCs. The receptors stem from a human donor in good health.

The chain recombines TRBV9 with TRBJ2-5, with 8 bases fitting TRBD1. Matching the DNA end better, TRBJ2-7 makes the J call doubtful. Germline values: CDR1 SGDLS, CDR2 YYNGEE. The CDR3 runs to 16 residues. The CDR3 reads CASSVGVTGARNEQYF. As DNA, the CDR3 is TGTGCCAGCAGCGTAGGGGTGACAGGGGCGCGGAACGAGCAGTACTTC.

The rearrangement uses TRBV4-1 and TRBJ1-5, with 8 bases identical to TRBD1. This CDR3 contains 16 residues. Germline loops: CDR1 MGHRA, CDR2 YSYEKL. J was trimmed by 6 bases and V by 0 bases; bases with no gene match: 7. Here the CDR3 reads CASSQETDRELQPQHF. The DNA for the CDR3 is TGCGCCAGCAGCCAAGAGACGGACAGGGAGCTTCAGCCCCAGCATTTT.

This chain links TRBV11-2 with TRBJ2-7; TRBD2 might be the D (6 bases). The V end was cut by 2 bases, the J end by 5 bases, with 10 bases between. This CDR3 has 13 residues. The germline V gene has CDR1 SGHAT and CDR2 FQNNGV. The CDR3 sequence is CASSLHRGNEQYF. CDR3 DNA sequence: TGTGCCAGCAGCTTACATCGGGGGAACGAGCAGTACTTC.

The V call is TRBV6-5, the J call TRBJ2-7, with 7 positions matching TRBD1. The V and J ends lost 5 bases and 1 base, in that order; junction bases with no gene match: 2. This CDR3 is 13 amino acids long. CDR1 and CDR2 (germline): MNHEY, SVGAGI. CDR3 nucleotide sequence: TGTGCCAGCAGTAAGACAGGGTCCTACGAGCAGTACTTC. Translation gives CASSKTGSYEQYF.

CDR3 DNA sequence: TGTGCCGCGGGCCCAAGAAATTCACCCCTCCACTTT. Its protein is CAAGPRNSPLHF. The rearrangement joins TRBV28 to TRBJ1-6; no firm D call. This CDR3 is 12 amino acids long. From germline, CDR1 is MDHEN and CDR2 SYDVKM. V was trimmed by 11 bases and J by 7 bases, leaving 12 bases between them.

This rearrangement joins TRBV9 to TRBJ2-7; possibly TRBD2 for D (6 bases). Germline CDR1 and CDR2: SGDLS and YYNGEE. Trimming took 3 bases from V and 4 from J, leaving 11 bases between them. This CDR3 has 13 amino acids. In DNA form, the CDR3 reads TGTGCCAGCAGCGGGGGACTTGTTTACGAGCAGTACTTC. It encodes CASSGGLVYEQYF.

This chain uses TRBV29-1 with TRBJ1-5, with 8 bases matching TRBD1. Germline CDR1 SQVTM, CDR2 ANQGSEA. This CDR3 comprises 13 residues. J was trimmed by 3 bases and V by 7 bases; bases with no gene match: 5. The CDR3 DNA sequence: TGCAGCGCGAGGACAGGGTTCAATCAGCCCCAGCATTTT. Protein sequence: CSARTGFNQPQHF.

This rearrangement joins TRBV29-1 to TRBJ1-5; a possible D gene is TRBD1 (5 bases). CDR1 is SQVTM, CDR2 ANQGSEA, per germline. V was trimmed by 6 bases and J by 7 bases, leaving 16 bases between them. This CDR3 spans 13 amino acids. Here the CDR3 reads CSVSGNSLQPQHF. The CDR3 nucleotides read TGCAGCGTATCAGGGAATTCACTCCAGCCCCAGCATTTT.

This chain connects TRBV2 to TRBJ2-2; 9 positions agree with TRBD1. V lost 4 bases to trimming and J lost 3 bases; unmatched junction nucleotides: 3. Germline CDR1 is SNHLY and CDR2 is FYNNEI. The CDR3 spans 15 residues. This CDR3 is CASSGGTGYTGELFF. The CDR3 bases are TGTGCCAGCAGTGGGGGGACAGGGTACACCGGGGAGCTGTTTTTT.

This chain links TRBV7-3 with TRBJ2-2; 8 bases are a match to TRBD2. The CDR3 is made up of 18 amino acids. Looked up from germline, CDR1 is SGHTA and CDR2 is FQGTGA. J lost 0 bases, V lost 5 bases, and 11 bases had no gene match. CDR3 DNA sequence: TGTGCCAGCAGCCTCCACGGCCTGGGACTAGCGAACACCGGGGAGCTGTTTTTT. Translating it yields CASSLHGLGLANTGELFF.

The genes are TRBV5-1 and TRBJ2-1; 11 bases agree with TRBD2. CDR1 is SGHRS and CDR2 is YFSETQ in the germline V gene. The CDR3 runs 16 residues. Trimming cost V 1 base and J 8 bases; bases outside gene matches: 8. As DNA, the CDR3 is TGCGCCAGCAGCTTGTATCTAGCGGGGGGCCTGCATGAGCAGTTCTTC. Translating it yields CASSLYLAGGLHEQFF.

V is TRBV9 and J is TRBJ2-5; D unclear. The CDR3 has 15 amino acids. Trimming took off 0 bases at V and 2 bases at J, with 11 bases between the two ends. Germline lookup yields CDR1 SGDLS and CDR2 YYNGEE. This CDR3 is CASSVGEALQETQYF. CDR3 in DNA: TGTGCCAGCAGCGTAGGAGAAGCGTTACAAGAGACCCAGTACTTC.

J is TRBJ2-5 and V is TRBV19, with 7 bases lining up with TRBD2. V trimming: 6 bases; J trimming: 4 bases; junction bases outside the gene matches: 8. This CDR3 spans 14 amino acids. Germline lookup yields CDR1 LNHDA and CDR2 SQIVND (reference sequence). The CDR3 nucleotides are TGTGCCAGTAGAGGACGGACGGGGGGAGAGACCCAGTACTTC. Residues: CASRGRTGGETQYF.

The gene calls are TRBV28 and TRBJ2-4; 8 positions match TRBD1. CDR3 length: 15 residues. J gave up 2 bases and V 4 bases, and 4 bases lay outside the gene matches. Looked up from germline, CDR1 is MDHEN and CDR2 is SYDVKM. The chain's CDR3 is CASSSQGATKNIQYF. The DNA for the CDR3 is TGTGCCAGCAGTTCCCAGGGGGCTACCAAAAACATTCAGTACTTC.

This chain links TRBV29-1 with TRBJ1-4, with 8 bases matching TRBD1. The germline V gene encodes CDR1 SQVTM and CDR2 ANQGSEA. CDR3 length: 15 residues. V lost 7 bases to trimming and J lost 2 bases; unmatched junction nucleotides: 9. CDR3 nucleotides: TGCAGCGCTCGGACAGGGAGGGCGACTAATGAAAAACTGTTTTTT. Its protein is CSARTGRATNEKLFF.

This chain links TRBV28 with TRBJ1-2; maybe TRBD1 (5 bases). The length of the CDR3 is 14 residues. Trimming removed 3 bases from V and 4 bases from J, with 12 bases in between. Germline CDR1 MDHEN, CDR2 SYDVKM. The CDR3 spells CASSLGQKGYGYTF. The CDR3 bases are TGTGCCAGCAGTTTGGGGCAGAAGGGCTATGGCTACACCTTC.

The chain is built from TRBV10-1 and TRBJ2-1; TRBD1 might be the D (6 bases). Germline-derived CDR1 and CDR2 are WNHNN and SYGVQD (reference sequence). The CDR3 loop spans 18 amino acids. Trimming took 1 base from V and 5 from J, leaving 21 bases between them. CDR3 DNA sequence: TGCGCCAGCAGTGAGTTTCAAAAGACAGGAGTTGGCGACAATGAGCAGTTCTTC. Its protein product is CASSEFQKTGVGDNEQFF.

This sequence joins TRBV5-6 and TRBJ2-4; TRBD1 might be the D (6 bases). Germline V gene data show CDR1 as SGHDT and CDR2 as YYEEEE. The V end lost 2 bases, the J end lost 0 bases, and 12 bases lay between the germline ends. The length of the CDR3 is 16 residues. CDR3 amino acids: CASSLEQGLAKNIQYF. For the CDR3, the DNA is TGTGCCAGCAGCTTAGAACAGGGATTAGCCAAAAACATTCAGTACTTC.

The chain uses TRBV7-9 and TRBJ2-1, with D possibly being TRBD2 (7 bases). CDR3 length: 16 residues. V dropped 0 bases and J dropped 9 bases, with 18 bases sitting between them. Germline V gives CDR1 SEHNR, CDR2 FQNEAQ (reference sequence). CDR3 loop: CASSLAGGGARLEQFF. CDR3 nucleotide sequence: TGTGCCAGCAGCTTAGCGGGAGGGGGGGCCCGACTTGAGCAGTTCTTC. Variable domain in full (rest from reference TRBV7-9 and TRBJ2-1): DTGVSQNPRHKITKRGQNVTFRCDPISEHNRLYWYRQTLGQGPEFLTYFQNEAQLEKSRLLSDRFSAERPKGSFSTLEIQRTEQGDSAMYLCASSLAGGGARLEQFFGPGTRLTVL.

V gene TRBV2 combines with J gene TRBJ2-4, with 9 bases matching TRBD1. Germline CDR1 and CDR2: SNHLY and FYNNEI. V lost 4 bases to trimming and J lost 1 base; unmatched junction nucleotides: 11. The CDR3 has 18 amino acids. CDR3 residues: CASSGTGEASIAKNIQYF. The DNA for the CDR3 is TGTGCCAGCAGTGGGACAGGGGAAGCGTCGATCGCCAAAAACATTCAGTACTTC.

With regard to this clone: Its ends do not fully match the called genes, so a read error is possible. The rearrangement links TRBV28 to TRBJ1-1; D unclear. The CDR3 contains 14 residues. Germline assignment: CDR1 MDHEN and CDR2 SYDVKM. The CDR3 region is CASSPLRMRTEDFF. The CDR3 DNA reads TGTGCCAGCAGCCCACTAAGGATGAGGACTGAAGATTTCTTT.

The chain links TRBV4-2 to TRBJ2-1; D is perhaps TRBD2 (5 bases). This CDR3 comprises 18 residues. From germline, CDR1 is LGHNA and CDR2 YNFKEQ. V gave up 0 bases and J gave up 5 bases, with 20 bases separating them. The chain's CDR3 is CASSQEEWASGRDNEQFF. CDR3 nucleotide sequence: TGTGCCAGCAGCCAAGAAGAATGGGCTAGTGGGAGAGACAATGAGCAGTTCTTC.

The rearrangement uses TRBV7-8 and TRBJ1-5, with TRBD1 identical over 8 bases. Germline CDR1 and CDR2: SGHVS and FQNEAQ. V was pared by 5 bases and J by 5 bases, with 8 bases of the junction left unmatched. The CDR3 covers 15 residues. The CDR3 protein is CASSPTGEEDQPQHF. In nucleotides, the CDR3 is TGTGCCAGCAGCCCGACAGGGGAGGAGGATCAGCCCCAGCATTTT. Complete variable domain (other parts from reference TRBV7-8 and TRBJ1-5): GAGVSQSPRYKVAKRGQDVALRCDPISGHVSLFWYQQALGQGPEFLTYFQNEAQLDKSGLPSDRFFAERPEGSVSTLKIQRTQQEDSAVYLCASSPTGEEDQPQHFGDGTRLSIL.

Comment on this clone: A read error may produce the germline difference seen at one junction end. The rearrangement links TRBV12-5 to TRBJ1-5, with 7 nucleotides matching TRBD1. The CDR3 is 14 amino acids. Per germline, CDR1 LGHNT and CDR2 FRNRAP. The CDR3 DNA sequence: TGTGCTAGTGGCACAGGGGTTAGCAATCAGCTCCAGCATTTT. This codes for CASGTGVSNQLQHF.

The chain couples TRBV9 to TRBJ1-1; no definite D call. The ends were cut back, 4 bases at V and 6 bases at J, with 19 bases in the middle. The CDR3 has 15 residues. Germline loops: CDR1 SGDLS, CDR2 YYNGEE. Written as DNA, the CDR3 is TGTGCCAGCAGCCCAAGGATGGGCGCTCAGGCTGAAGCTTTCTTT. Encoded protein: CASSPRMGAQAEAFF. The variable domain in full, completed from reference TRBV9 and TRBJ1-1, reads DSGVTQTPKHLITATGQRVTLRCSPRSGDLSVYWYQQSLDQGLQFLIQYYNGEERAKGNILERFSAQQFPDLHSELNLSSLELGDSALYFCASSPRMGAQAEAFFGQGTRLTVV.